This TCR beta chain was captured by sequencing in a study of graft-versus-host responses after intestinal transplantation. Study as a whole: The transplants performed in recipients were multivisceral, liver-intestinal, or isolated intestinal. For 2 to 4 years after anti-thymocyte globulin induction, all recipients took tacrolimus and steroids. Study-level findings and limits: Allograft graft-versus-host to host-versus-graft clonal ratios ran high in patients with graft-donor T cell macrochimerism. Early post-transplant declines in HvG were associated with peak levels of circulating GvH clones.

A word on this clone: Its antigen is not identified.

Trimming took off 4 bases at V and 10 bases at J, with 15 bases between the two ends. The CDR3 has 13 amino acids. The germline V gene encodes CDR1 MNHEY and CDR2 SVGAGI. Clones were read by immunoSEQ multiplex PCR, and TCRdb kept only the in-frame ones, dropping some. The sample shows about 120,000 clones, approximately 95% of them seen only once. The sequence derives from a human donor who received an intestinal transplant. The sequencing here drew on unstimulated CD4+ T cells sorted from spleen or lymph node cells, taken before intestinal transplant. The genes are TRBV6-5 and TRBJ2-3; TRBD2 is a possible D gene (6 bases). The CDR3 nucleotides read TGTGCCAGCAGTTTATCGTCCTGGAGGGCGCAGTATTTT. Translating it yields CASSLSSWRAQYF.